The 20 T cell receptor beta chains below come from one sample, sequenced in a study of radiation and T cells in renal cell carcinoma. Specified time point: baseline pretreatment blood. Treatment described: 15 Gy SBRT to primary tumor, nephrectomy 4 weeks later. This table comes from immunoSEQ multiplex PCR, and its TCRdb copy is limited to in-frame clones, with some not included. The data hold about 140,000 clones, with 75% to 90% observed a single time. The sample was blood, taken from a patient whose treatment included radiotherapy and nephrectomy. These receptors all stem from a woman aged 45 to 65 with renal cell carcinoma.

This chain connects TRBV4-3 to TRBJ1-6; D is perhaps TRBD1 (6 bases). CDR3 length: 17 amino acids. Trimming pared 4 bases from V and 2 bases from J, leaving 15 bases between. Germline CDR1 is LGHNA and CDR2 is YSLEER. CDR3 DNA: TGCGCCAGCAGCCCGGGGGGCGGGTTGACCTATAATTCACCCCTCCACTTT. Protein product: CASSPGGGLTYNSPLHF.

The chain couples TRBV5-1 to TRBJ2-3; TRBD1 or TRBD2 may be the D gene (5 bases each). CDR3 length: 13 amino acids. The germline V gene has CDR1 SGHRS and CDR2 YFSETQ. V lost 0 bases and J lost 5, with 7 bases in between. CDR3 in DNA: TGCGCCAGCAGCTTGGGGGACGAAGATACGCAGTATTTT. Encoded protein: CASSLGDEDTQYF.

This clone was observed a handful of times. V is TRBV10-1 and J is TRBJ2-7; 9 bases are shared with TRBD1. This CDR3 has 14 residues. Germline CDR1 and CDR2: WNHNN and SYGVQD (reference sequence). With 7 bases clipped from V and 6 bases from J, the junction kept 10 bases outside the gene matches. The CDR3 sequence is CASMRGTGTGEQYF. CDR3 DNA sequence: TGCGCCAGCATGAGGGGGACAGGGACAGGCGAGCAGTACTTC.

The chain is built from TRBV5-6 and TRBJ1-5; no clear D. V dropped 4 bases and J dropped 2 bases, with 13 bases sitting between them. Germline CDR1 is SGHDT and CDR2 is YYEEEE. The CDR3 sequence is 15 residues long. The CDR3 bases are TGTGCCAGCAGCATACTTCAGATGGGCAATCAGCCCCAGCATTTT. Translating it yields CASSILQMGNQPQHF.

This clone was detected once. The gene calls are TRBV5-1 and TRBJ2-7, with D unresolved. V gave up 0 bases and J gave up 4 bases, with 17 bases separating them. The germline V gene has CDR1 SGHRS and CDR2 YFSETQ. The CDR3 spans 16 residues. This CDR3 is CASSLESARAQYEQYF. CDR3 nucleotides: TGCGCCAGCAGCTTGGAGTCGGCTAGGGCCCAATACGAGCAGTACTTC. Full variable domain (missing parts from reference TRBV5-1 and TRBJ2-7): KAGVTQTPRYLIKTRGQQVTLSCSPISGHRSVSWYQQTPGQGLQFLFEYFSETQRNKGNFPGRFSGRQFSNSRSEMNVSTLELGDSALYLCASSLESARAQYEQYFGPGTRLTVT.

The genes are TRBV9 and TRBJ2-7; D might be TRBD1 (5 bases). CDR1 is SGDLS, CDR2 YYNGEE, per germline. The CDR3 runs to 13 residues. Between the trimmed V and J ends, which lost 5 bases and 2 bases, there was a span of 11 bases. CDR3 sequence reads: CASRGQLTYEQYF. The CDR3 region has the DNA TGTGCCAGCAGGGGGCAATTGACCTACGAGCAGTACTTC.

The chain uses TRBV14 and TRBJ1-1; 7 positions agree with TRBD1. Germline trimming cut 2 bases from V and 6 bases from J; bases unmatched to any gene: 12. Looked up from germline, CDR1 is SGHDN and CDR2 is FVKESK. CDR3 size: 16 residues. The CDR3 sequence: CASSQYGPQGEAEAFF. The CDR3 coding sequence is TGTGCCAGCAGCCAATACGGTCCGCAGGGGGAAGCTGAAGCTTTCTTT. The full variable domain, its missing parts supplied by reference TRBV14 and TRBJ1-1, is EAGVTQFPSHSVIEKGQTVTLRCDPISGHDNLYWYRRVMGKEIKFLLHFVKESKQDESGMPNNRFLAERTGGTYSTLKVQPAELEDSGVYFCASSQYGPQGEAEAFFGQGTRLTVV.

The gene calls are TRBV27 and TRBJ2-3; D perhaps matches TRBD2 (5 bases). Deletions cut 8 bases from V and 0 bases from J, with 15 bases between. Per germline, CDR1 MNHEY and CDR2 SMNVEV (reference sequence). The CDR3 consists of 15 residues. The CDR3 reads CASLSYRGSTDTQYF. CDR3 bases: TGTGCCAGCCTCAGTTATCGGGGTAGCACAGATACGCAGTATTTT.

The chain has TRBV7-8 and TRBJ1-4, with D tentatively TRBD1 (5 bases). Trimming shortened V by 5 bases and J by 8 bases, and 15 bases separated the two germline ends. CDR3 length: 14 amino acids. Germline V gene data show CDR1 as SGHVS and CDR2 as FQNEAQ. CDR3 sequence (DNA): TGTGCCAGCAGCCCCAGTAGGGGAACAGAAAAACTGTTTTTT. This sequence encodes CASSPSRGTEKLFF.

The CDR3 DNA reads TGTGCCAGCTCCCTCGACACCTCTAATGAAAAACTGTTTTTT. This codes for CASSLDTSNEKLFF. This chain links TRBV9 with TRBJ1-4; no reliable D call. From germline, CDR1 is SGDLS and CDR2 YYNGEE. The CDR3 consists of 14 residues. V was clipped by 7 bases and J by 3 bases, with 13 bases between them.

The chain links TRBV5-5 to TRBJ1-2; D may be TRBD1 (5 bases). The CDR3 consists of 14 residues. CDR1 and CDR2 from the germline V gene are SGHKS and YYEKEE (reference sequence). V gave up 0 bases and J gave up 0 bases, with 6 bases separating them. The CDR3 nucleotides read TGTGCCAGCAGCTTGGCAGGGTCTAACTATGGCTACACCTTC. It translates to CASSLAGSNYGYTF. Filled out from reference TRBV5-5 and TRBJ1-2, the complete variable domain reads DAGVTQSPTHLIKTRGQQVTLRCSPISGHKSVSWYQQVLGQGPQFIFQYYEKEERGRGNFPDRFSARQFPNYSSELNVNALLLGDSALYLCASSLAGSNYGYTFGSGTRLTVV.

The chain joins TRBV5-8 to TRBJ2-2; 9 positions match TRBD2. Germline V gene sequence: CDR1 SGHTS, CDR2 YDEGEE. Germline trimming cut 2 bases from V and 7 bases from J; bases unmatched to any gene: 6. This CDR3 is 15 amino acids long. The CDR3 loop is CASSFKVAGVGELFF. CDR3 nucleotides: TGTGCCAGCAGCTTCAAGGTAGCGGGGGTCGGGGAGCTGTTTTTT.

V usage is TRBV7-2 and J usage is TRBJ2-5; a possible D gene is TRBD2 (10 bases). V dropped 1 base and J dropped 4 bases, with 16 bases sitting between them. The CDR3 sequence is 16 residues long. CDR1 and CDR2 (germline): SGHTA, FQGNSA. Written as DNA, the CDR3 is TGTGCCAGCAGCTTAGTAGCGGGGGGACAGGGAGAGACCCAGTACTTC. This codes for CASSLVAGGQGETQYF.

The chain couples TRBV6-5 to TRBJ1-1, with D possibly matching TRBD1 (6 bases). V lost 0 bases and J 1 base, leaving 12 bases between the germline ends. The CDR3 runs 16 residues. The germline V gene has CDR1 MNHEY and CDR2 SVGAGI. Here the CDR3 DNA reads TGTGCCAGCAGTTACTCGGGGGCGGGGAGGAACACTGAAGCTTTCTTT. Translation: CASSYSGAGRNTEAFF.

V and J are TRBV21-1 and TRBJ2-7; TRBD1 is taken as the D call from the table, unchecked against the DNA. TRBV21-1 is a recognized pseudogene. The CDR3 is made up of 20 amino acids. In nucleotides, the CDR3 is TGTGCCAGCAGCGTGTCGCTCGTGGCCGGACAGGGGGGCAGCTCCTACGAGCAGTACTTC. Translation: CASSVSLVAGQGGSSYEQYF.

The chain links TRBV9 to TRBJ1-4; D not certain. With 0 bases removed from V and 8 bases from J, the gap between germline ends came to 14 bases. This CDR3 comprises 15 residues. CDR1 is SGDLS, CDR2 YYNGEE, per germline. CDR3 coding DNA: TGTGCCAGCAGCGTAGGGACCCACGAACCAGAAAAACTGTTTTTT. Amino acid sequence: CASSVGTHEPEKLFF.

The chain uses TRBV5-6 and TRBJ1-2; D is ambiguous. CDR3 length: 13 amino acids. The V end lost 4 bases, the J end lost 4 bases, and 11 bases lay between the germline ends. Germline V gives CDR1 SGHDT, CDR2 YYEEEE. CDR3 in amino acids: CASSPGRTYGYTF. The CDR3 DNA sequence: TGTGCCAGCAGCCCCGGGAGGACCTATGGCTACACCTTC.

Turning to this clone: Other DNA sequences in the sample encode the same CDR3. The chain carries TRBV5-6 and TRBJ2-7; 10 bases agree with TRBD1. This CDR3 has 13 residues. CDR1 and CDR2 (germline): SGHDT, YYEEEE. V lost 3 bases and J lost 3; bases outside the gene matches: 0. The CDR3 sequence: CASSWDRGYEQYF. The CDR3 nucleotides are TGTGCCAGCAGCTGGGACAGGGGCTACGAGCAGTACTTC.

This clone was seen a handful of times. This chain uses TRBV9 with TRBJ2-7, with 8 bases aligning to TRBD2. This CDR3 is 17 amino acids long. V was pared by 0 bases and J by 6 bases, with 14 bases of the junction left unmatched. Germline CDR1 reads SGDLS; CDR2 reads YYNGEE. Written as DNA, the CDR3 is TGTGCCAGCAGCGTAGCTACGGGCGGGGGGCGCGGAGCCGAGCAGTACTTC. This translates into CASSVATGGGRGAEQYF.

The rearrangement links TRBV5-1 to TRBJ2-3; possible D gene TRBD2, 6 bases. Germline CDR1 and CDR2: SGHRS and YFSETQ. The CDR3 covers 16 residues. Trimming shortened V by 0 bases and J by 4 bases, and 15 bases separated the two germline ends. The DNA of the CDR3 is TGCGCCAGCAGCTTGGGGGCTGGGGGGATCGCAGATACGCAGTATTTT. Translation gives CASSLGAGGIADTQYF.